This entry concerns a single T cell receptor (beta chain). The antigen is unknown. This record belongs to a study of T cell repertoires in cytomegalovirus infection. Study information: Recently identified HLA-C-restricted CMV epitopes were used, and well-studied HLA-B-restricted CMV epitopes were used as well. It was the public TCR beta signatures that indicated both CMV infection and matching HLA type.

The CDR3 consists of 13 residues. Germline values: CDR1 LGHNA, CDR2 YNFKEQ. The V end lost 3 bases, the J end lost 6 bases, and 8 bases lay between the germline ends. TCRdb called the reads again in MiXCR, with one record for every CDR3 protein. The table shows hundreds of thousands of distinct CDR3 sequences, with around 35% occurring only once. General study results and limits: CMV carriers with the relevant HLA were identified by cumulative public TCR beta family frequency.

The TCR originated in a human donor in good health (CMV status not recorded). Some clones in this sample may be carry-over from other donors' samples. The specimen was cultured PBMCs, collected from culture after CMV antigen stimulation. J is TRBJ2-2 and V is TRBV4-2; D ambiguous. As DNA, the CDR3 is TGTGCCAGCAGCCATACCCGAGCCGGGGAGCTGTTTTTT. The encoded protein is CASSHTRAGELFF.